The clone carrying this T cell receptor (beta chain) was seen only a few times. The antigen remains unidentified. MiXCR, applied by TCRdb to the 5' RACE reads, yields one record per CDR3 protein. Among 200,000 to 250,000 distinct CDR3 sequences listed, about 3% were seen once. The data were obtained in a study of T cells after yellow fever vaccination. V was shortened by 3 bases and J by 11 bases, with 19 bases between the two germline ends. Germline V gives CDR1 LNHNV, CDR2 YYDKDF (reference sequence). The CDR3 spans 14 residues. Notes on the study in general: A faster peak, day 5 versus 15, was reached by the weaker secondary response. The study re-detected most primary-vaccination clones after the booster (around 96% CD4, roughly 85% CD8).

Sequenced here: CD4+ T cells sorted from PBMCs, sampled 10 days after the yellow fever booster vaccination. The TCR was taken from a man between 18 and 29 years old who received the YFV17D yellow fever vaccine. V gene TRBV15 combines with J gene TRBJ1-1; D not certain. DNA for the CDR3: TGTGCCACCAGCAGCGGGCGGCCGGAGGTGGCTGCTTTCTTT. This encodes CATSSGRPEVAAFF.